This T cell receptor beta chain was sequenced in a study of T cells in Graves' hyperthyroidism and ophthalmopathy. This clonotype was observed a handful of times. Its cognate antigen is unknown. The cohort's ophthalmopathy patients, a group with duration under 3 months, had a Clinical Activity Score of at least 3 and a NOSPECS grade of at least 4. Not enrolled were patients with uncontrolled infection, other autoimmune disease, pregnancy or lactation. What was amplified from RNA transcripts were TCR beta CDR3 regions. First-round RT-PCR of the TCR CDR3 relied on the HTBI primer set. MiXCR, applied by TCRdb to the multiplex PCR reads, yields one record per CDR3 protein. This sample has 240,000 or so distinct CDR3 sequences; around 17% occur once, and the top ten carry 25% to 30%. Study outcomes and limitations: Blood also held most thyroid clonotypes expanded beyond 0.001.

The clonotype was recovered from a woman aged 18-30 years with Graves' ophthalmopathy. The sample taken for sequencing was blood.

This chain's CDR3 is CSVVGLTSTYEQYF. The CDR3 DNA sequence: TGCAGCGTGGTAGGGCTGACGAGCACCTACGAGCAGTACTTC. The chain recombines TRBV29-1 with TRBJ2-7; D gene unclear. CDR1 and CDR2 (germline): SQVTM, ANQGSEA. Between the trimmed V and J ends, which lost 6 bases and 2 bases, there was a span of 17 bases. The CDR3 is made up of 14 amino acids.